The text below deals with one T cell receptor beta chain. Its target is unknown. Germline assignment: CDR1 KGHSH and CDR2 LQKENI. CDR3 length: 14 residues. Trimming pared 0 bases from V and 5 bases from J, leaving 11 bases between. Deep-level assay runs were performed. Assay: immunoSEQ multiplex PCR; the TCRdb copy retains only in-frame clones and omits some. This sample has 640,000 or so clones; roughly 70% occur once, and the top ten carry approximately 1.8%. The sample is drawn from a study of shared clonotypes between healthy human individuals. Study-wide points: Generally, estimated richness proved larger in naive subsets than it did in memory subsets.

This clonotype was sampled from a woman aged 25 to 39 in good health. What was sequenced was memory CD4+ T cells sorted from blood. Subset meaning: CD45RA-negative fraction. This chain joins TRBV18 and TRBJ2-7; tentative D call: TRBD2 (6 bases). CDR3 sequence reads: CASSPPGGSNEQYF. CDR3 nucleotides: TGTGCCAGCTCACCACCGGGGGGATCGAACGAGCAGTACTTC.